This TCR beta chain was captured in a study of blood T cell repertoires in COVID-19. Study in general: The United States, Italy and Spain provided the acute and convalescent COVID-19 samples. T cells, B-cell-depleted T cells, or PBMCs provided the cDNA or gDNA that served as material.

Only a few counts were recorded for this clone. Produced via immunoSEQ multiplex PCR; TCRdb's table is partial and in-frame only. The table has about 380,000 clones, about 90% seen once. Recruits, aged roughly 18 to 100 years, lived in 25 or so US areas. In Cohort 3, a recovered donor had either two negative PCRs, clearance, or symptom resolution. Deletions cut 5 bases from V and 7 bases from J, with 5 bases between. There are 11 residues in the CDR3. The rearrangement joins TRBV12-3 or TRBV12-4 to TRBJ1-4, with D unresolved. Specimen: PBMCs or T cells enriched from blood (not recorded which). This TCR was recovered from a man aged 25-45 years who had recovered from COVID-19. CDR3 region: CASSPGEKLFF. The CDR3 nucleotides are TGTGCCAGCAGTCCCGGTGAAAAACTGTTTTTT.